This TCR beta chain was captured in a study of T cell responses to AZD1222 COVID-19 vaccine. Findings and caveats of the study: Nearly half of the spike-specific TCRs reportedly recognize variant regions that carry no mutations.

In the case of this clone: Its antigen is as yet unknown.

The protocol was immunoSEQ multiplex PCR, while the TCRdb copy is restricted to in-frame clones and leaves out a portion. The sample has approximately 100,000 clones; approximately 86% are singletons. This CDR3 has 13 amino acids. Looked up from germline, CDR1 is LNHDA and CDR2 is SQIVND (reference sequence). V dropped 2 bases and J dropped 7 bases, with 8 bases sitting between them. This receptor was obtained from an adult in good health. Here the sequenced sample was peripheral blood, taken on day 0 of AZD1222 vaccination. The chain recombines TRBV19 with TRBJ1-4; TRBD1 might be the D (5 bases). DNA of the CDR3: TGTGCCAGTAGTATACAGGGTCCTGAAAAACTGTTTTTT. Its translation is CASSIQGPEKLFF.